This TCR beta chain was sequenced during a study of T cell responses to AZD1222 COVID-19 vaccine. On the study more broadly: Second doses that came at about 4 or about 12 weeks were put together.

Trimming shortened V by 4 bases and J by 1 base, and 9 bases separated the two germline ends. The germline gives CDR1 SGHDT, CDR2 YYEEEE. The CDR3 is 14 amino acids. Details on this clone: Its antigen is still unknown.

Sequenced by immunoSEQ multiplex PCR; TCRdb stores in-frame clones only, minus some. The data hold more than 50,000 clones, with approximately 80% observed a single time. Study-level findings and limits: Mostly white British, mostly female donors; authors suggested clonal diversity may be underestimated.

This chain joins TRBV5-6 and TRBJ1-5; D gene ambiguous. This specimen was peripheral blood, taken on day 0 of AZD1222 vaccination. The TCR was taken from an adult in good health. The CDR3 region has the DNA TGTGCCAGCAGCGTTCTCTGGAGCAATCAGCCCCAGCATTTT. Translating it yields CASSVLWSNQPQHF.